Listed below are T cell receptor beta chains from one sample, sequenced in a study of T cells after yellow fever vaccination. In TCRdb, the 5' RACE reads were re-called with MiXCR into one record per CDR3 protein. The repertoire holds hundreds of thousands of distinct CDR3 sequences, with roughly 4% as singletons. Sequences were derived from PBMCs, sampled on the day of the yellow fever booster vaccination. The receptors were gathered from a man younger than 35 who received the YFV17D yellow fever vaccine. The CDR3 runs from the conserved cysteine through the conserved F or W. A D gene is named only where the DNA matches it firmly. Not every row has a clone size; where given, it reads once, few, many or a size class.

J gene: TRBJ1-6; V gene: TRBV7-2; D gene: -; clone size: few; CDR3 protein: CASSSPTEVNSPLHF; CDR3 DNA: TGTGCCAGCAGCTCGCCGACAGAGGTCAATTCACCCCTCCACTTT
J gene: TRBJ2-1; V gene: TRBV6-6; D gene: -; clone size: few; CDR3 protein: CASSSQPQNEQFF; CDR3 DNA: TGTGCCAGCAGTTCACAGCCCCAGAATGAGCAGTTCTTC
J gene: TRBJ1-1; V gene: TRBV5-1; D gene: -; clone size: -; CDR3 protein: CASSLDYPSSQGAFF; CDR3 DNA: TGCGCCAGCAGCTTGGACTATCCGAGCTCGCAAGGAGCTTTCTTT
J gene: TRBJ1-1; V gene: TRBV7-9; D gene: -; clone size: many; CDR3 protein: CASSLGSQTNTEAFF; CDR3 DNA: TGTGCCAGCAGCTTAGGTTCCCAGACTAACACTGAAGCTTTCTTT
J gene: TRBJ2-3; V gene: TRBV27; D gene: TRBD1; clone size: few; CDR3 protein: CASNPQGEWDTQYF; CDR3 DNA: TGTGCCAGCAATCCACAGGGGGAATGGGATACGCAGTATTTT
J gene: TRBJ1-4; V gene: TRBV9; D gene: -; clone size: few; CDR3 protein: CASSAPAMAEKLFF; CDR3 DNA: TGTGCCAGCAGCGCCCCCGCGATGGCTGAAAAACTGTTTTTT
J gene: TRBJ1-2; V gene: TRBV7-9; D gene: TRBD1; clone size: many; CDR3 protein: CASNLQGAGGYTF; CDR3 DNA: TGTGCCAGCAACTTACAGGGGGCAGGGGGCTACACCTTC
J gene: TRBJ1-2; V gene: TRBV19; D gene: -; clone size: few; CDR3 protein: CASSRRDNYGYTF; CDR3 DNA: TGTGCCAGTAGTAGACGGGACAACTATGGCTACACCTTC
J gene: TRBJ1-2; V gene: TRBV25-1; D gene: -; clone size: -; CDR3 protein: CASSENPGSGYTF; CDR3 DNA: TGTGCCAGCAGTGAAAACCCGGGTTCGGGCTACACCTTC
J gene: TRBJ1-1; V gene: TRBV20-1; D gene: -; clone size: -; CDR3 protein: CSARQGQNTEAFF; CDR3 DNA: TGCAGTGCGCGTCAGGGGCAGAACACTGAAGCTTTCTTT
J gene: TRBJ2-1; V gene: TRBV6-1; D gene: TRBD2; clone size: few; CDR3 protein: CASCRLAGGSYNEQFF; CDR3 DNA: TGTGCCAGCTGCCGACTAGCGGGGGGATCCTACAATGAGCAGTTCTTC
J gene: TRBJ2-2; V gene: TRBV27; D gene: -; clone size: -; CDR3 protein: CASSGGWVNTGELFF; CDR3 DNA: TGTGCCAGCAGTGGGGGGTGGGTGAACACCGGGGAGCTGTTTTTT
J gene: TRBJ2-1; V gene: TRBV7-3; D gene: TRBD2; clone size: many; CDR3 protein: CASSSSGLAGEYNEQFF; CDR3 DNA: TGTGCCAGCAGCTCATCGGGACTAGCGGGGGAGTACAATGAGCAGTTCTTC
J gene: TRBJ2-3; V gene: TRBV10-3; D gene: TRBD1; clone size: -; CDR3 protein: CAISKNQGQTRADTQYF; CDR3 DNA: TGTGCCATCAGTAAAAATCAGGGACAGACTCGGGCGGATACGCAGTATTTT
J gene: TRBJ1-1; V gene: TRBV4-3; D gene: -; clone size: many; CDR3 protein: CASSLRAATEAFF; CDR3 DNA: TGCGCCAGCAGCCTCCGGGCCGCCACTGAAGCTTTCTTT
J gene: TRBJ2-4; V gene: TRBV12-5; D gene: TRBD1; clone size: many; CDR3 protein: CASGLRGLDIQYF; CDR3 DNA: TGTGCTAGTGGTTTGAGGGGGCTAGACATTCAGTACTTC
J gene: TRBJ2-1; V gene: TRBV6-5; D gene: -; clone size: many; CDR3 protein: CASSYFGDSGNEQFF; CDR3 DNA: TGTGCCAGCAGTTACTTTGGGGACTCAGGCAATGAGCAGTTCTTC
J gene: TRBJ2-5; V gene: TRBV7-8; D gene: -; clone size: many; CDR3 protein: CASSLDPRETQYF; CDR3 DNA: TGTGCCAGCAGCTTAGATCCGCGAGAGACCCAGTACTTC
J gene: TRBJ2-7; V gene: TRBV13; D gene: TRBD1; clone size: -; CDR3 protein: CASSPRQGRYEQYF; CDR3 DNA: TGTGCCAGCAGCCCACGACAGGGACGCTACGAGCAGTACTTC
J gene: TRBJ2-5; V gene: TRBV11-3; D gene: -; clone size: -; CDR3 protein: CASSLGGVKGETQYF; CDR3 DNA: TGTGCCAGCAGCTTAGGGGGCGTCAAGGGGGAGACCCAGTACTTC
J gene: TRBJ2-5; V gene: TRBV10-3; D gene: TRBD2; clone size: -; CDR3 protein: CAISELAGGPYETQYF; CDR3 DNA: TGTGCCATCAGTGAGCTAGCGGGGGGGCCGTATGAGACCCAGTACTTC
J gene: TRBJ1-2; V gene: TRBV4-3; D gene: -; clone size: -; CDR3 protein: CASSPFPRAYGYTF; CDR3 DNA: TGCGCCAGCAGCCCATTCCCCAGGGCTTACGGCTACACCTTC
J gene: TRBJ1-1; V gene: TRBV20-1; D gene: -; clone size: many; CDR3 protein: CSARGGNTEAFF; CDR3 DNA: TGCAGTGCTAGAGGGGGAAACACTGAAGCTTTCTTT
J gene: TRBJ1-1; V gene: TRBV7-2; D gene: -; clone size: few; CDR3 protein: CASRPGGNTEAFF; CDR3 DNA: TGTGCCAGCAGACCGGGGGGGAACACTGAAGCTTTCTTT
J gene: TRBJ1-3; V gene: TRBV7-9; D gene: -; clone size: -; CDR3 protein: CASSLTYGGNTIYF; CDR3 DNA: TGTGCCAGCAGCTTAACCTATGGTGGAAACACCATATATTTT
J gene: TRBJ2-3; V gene: TRBV18; D gene: TRBD2; clone size: few; CDR3 protein: CASSPPAGGPGDTQYF; CDR3 DNA: TGTGCCAGCTCACCCCCAGCGGGGGGGCCGGGAGATACGCAGTATTTT
J gene: TRBJ2-3; V gene: TRBV5-4; D gene: TRBD1; clone size: many; CDR3 protein: CASRPGTGGEGTDTQYF; CDR3 DNA: TGTGCCAGCAGGCCGGGGACAGGGGGCGAGGGCACAGATACGCAGTATTTT
J gene: TRBJ2-7; V gene: TRBV10-3; D gene: -; clone size: many; CDR3 protein: CAISEGVAAFYEQYF; CDR3 DNA: TGTGCCATCAGTGAAGGGGTAGCGGCGTTTTACGAGCAGTACTTC
J gene: TRBJ2-2; V gene: TRBV5-5; D gene: TRBD1; clone size: many; CDR3 protein: CASCQGVGELFF; CDR3 DNA: TGTGCCAGCTGCCAGGGGGTCGGGGAGCTGTTTTTT
J gene: TRBJ1-1; V gene: TRBV4-1; D gene: -; clone size: many; CDR3 protein: CASSQGLDFGGTEAFF; CDR3 DNA: TGCGCCAGCAGCCAGGGCCTGGACTTCGGAGGGACTGAAGCTTTCTTT
J gene: TRBJ2-5; V gene: TRBV28; D gene: TRBD1; clone size: many; CDR3 protein: CASSLGDRGAETQYF; CDR3 DNA: TGTGCCAGCAGTCTTGGGGACAGGGGTGCGGAGACCCAGTACTTC
J gene: TRBJ1-4; V gene: TRBV6-5; D gene: -; clone size: few; CDR3 protein: CASSYNSVRPREKLFF; CDR3 DNA: TGTGCCAGCAGTTACAACAGTGTCCGGCCCCGGGAAAAACTGTTTTTT
J gene: TRBJ2-2; V gene: TRBV7-2; D gene: -; clone size: few; CDR3 protein: CASSFATSPGELFF; CDR3 DNA: TGTGCCAGCAGCTTTGCGACTAGTCCCGGGGAGCTGTTTTTT
J gene: TRBJ1-1; V gene: TRBV20-1; D gene: TRBD1; clone size: -; CDR3 protein: CSAPGTGGTEAFF; CDR3 DNA: TGCAGTGCGCCCGGGACAGGGGGGACTGAAGCTTTCTTT
J gene: TRBJ2-6; V gene: TRBV5-1; D gene: -; clone size: -; CDR3 protein: CASSGSSGANVLTF; CDR3 DNA: TGCGCCAGCAGCGGATCATCCGGGGCCAACGTCCTGACTTTC
J gene: TRBJ2-3; V gene: TRBV6-5; D gene: TRBD2; clone size: few; CDR3 protein: CASKTGLAGSSDTQYF; CDR3 DNA: TGTGCCAGCAAGACGGGACTAGCGGGGAGTTCAGATACGCAGTATTTT
J gene: TRBJ2-7; V gene: TRBV12-3/TRBV12-4; D gene: -; clone size: few; CDR3 protein: CASTIVGLGVYEQYF; CDR3 DNA: TGTGCCAGCACCATCGTGGGGTTAGGAGTTTACGAGCAGTACTTC
J gene: TRBJ2-2; V gene: TRBV7-2; D gene: TRBD2; clone size: -; CDR3 protein: CASSLQAKRTSFGGELFF; CDR3 DNA: TGTGCCAGCAGCTTACAGGCGAAACGGACTAGCTTCGGCGGGGAGCTGTTTTTT
J gene: TRBJ2-7; V gene: TRBV10-2; D gene: TRBD2; clone size: many; CDR3 protein: CASRGLEISYEQYF; CDR3 DNA: TGCGCCAGCAGGGGACTAGAAATTTCTTACGAGCAGTACTTC
J gene: TRBJ1-2; V gene: TRBV7-9; D gene: TRBD1; clone size: -; CDR3 protein: CASSLLSGGTNYGYTF; CDR3 DNA: TGTGCCAGCAGCCTCCTATCAGGGGGGACTAACTATGGCTACACCTTC
J gene: TRBJ2-1; V gene: TRBV19; D gene: TRBD2; clone size: few; CDR3 protein: CASTPRLAGELEQFF; CDR3 DNA: TGTGCCAGTACTCCTCGGCTAGCGGGGGAACTTGAGCAGTTCTTC
J gene: TRBJ2-5; V gene: TRBV4-3; D gene: TRBD2; clone size: -; CDR3 protein: CASSRVAGETQYF; CDR3 DNA: TGCGCCAGCAGCCGAGTAGCGGGGGAGACCCAGTACTTC
J gene: TRBJ2-3; V gene: TRBV6-6; D gene: TRBD2; clone size: many; CDR3 protein: CASPVNRASGPRVGTDTQYF; CDR3 DNA: TGTGCCAGCCCAGTTAATAGGGCTAGCGGCCCGAGAGTTGGCACAGATACGCAGTATTTT